The next 3 T cell receptor beta chains were all read from a single sample in a study of blood T cell repertoires in COVID-19. The assay was immunoSEQ multiplex PCR, and TCRdb's table has in-frame clones only and misses some. This table has some 200,000 clones, less than 90% appearing once. The sample consisted of peripheral blood. These receptors all come from a woman aged 40 to 50 with acute or convalescent COVID-19.

This CDR3 reads CASSLRSAAVGTGELFF. CDR3 bases: TGTGCCAGCAGCTTACGGTCAGCTGCGGTGGGCACCGGGGAGCTGTTTTTT. The J gene is TRBJ2-2, the V gene TRBV11-3; D unresolved. Germline CDR1 SGHNT, CDR2 YENEEA. V was clipped by 2 bases and J by 4 bases, with 17 bases between them. This CDR3 region has 17 residues.

This clone was counted once. This chain uses TRBV2 with TRBJ1-5, with D hard to call. Trimming stripped 5 bases from V and 2 bases from J, with 10 bases between. Germline CDR1 is SNHLY and CDR2 is FYNNEI. This CDR3 contains 14 residues. The CDR3 sequence is CASSQEVGNQPQHF. The CDR3 nucleotides are TGTGCCAGCAGTCAGGAAGTGGGCAATCAGCCCCAGCATTTT.

The V call is TRBV19, the J call TRBJ1-2; D is possibly TRBD1 (6 bases). The CDR3 spans 10 residues. CDR1 and CDR2 from the germline V gene are LNHDA and SQIVND (reference sequence). V gave up 11 bases and J gave up 3 bases, with 7 bases separating them. The CDR3 coding sequence is TGTGCCGGGGGCGACTATGGCTACACCTTC. This encodes CAGGDYGYTF.